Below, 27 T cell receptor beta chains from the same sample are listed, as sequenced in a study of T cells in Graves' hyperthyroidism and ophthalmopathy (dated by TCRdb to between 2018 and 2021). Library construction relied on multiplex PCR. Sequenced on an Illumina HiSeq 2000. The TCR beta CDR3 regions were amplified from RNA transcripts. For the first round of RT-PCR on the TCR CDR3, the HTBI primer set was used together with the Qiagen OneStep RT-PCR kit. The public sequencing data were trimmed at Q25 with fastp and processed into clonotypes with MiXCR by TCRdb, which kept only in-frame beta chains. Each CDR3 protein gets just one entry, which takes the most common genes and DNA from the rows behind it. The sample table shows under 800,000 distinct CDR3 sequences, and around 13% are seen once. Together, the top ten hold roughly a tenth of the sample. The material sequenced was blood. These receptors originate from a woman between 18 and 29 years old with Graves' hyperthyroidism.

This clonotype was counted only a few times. CDR3 nucleotide sequence: TGTGCCACCCACGACAGGATGGCCACAGATACGCAGTATTTT. As protein: CATHDRMATDTQYF. The V and J genes are TRBV15 and TRBJ2-3, with D possibly being TRBD1 (6 bases). V was cut by 8 bases and J by 2 bases, with 14 bases left in between. The germline CDR1 and CDR2 sequences are LNHNV and YYDKDF (reference sequence). The CDR3 has 14 residues.

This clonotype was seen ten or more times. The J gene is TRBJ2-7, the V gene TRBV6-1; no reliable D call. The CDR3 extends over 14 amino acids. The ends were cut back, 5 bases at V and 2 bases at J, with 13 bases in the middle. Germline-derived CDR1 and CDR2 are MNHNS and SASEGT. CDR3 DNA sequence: TGTGCCAGCAGTCGAACCGGACGTCCCTACGAGCAGTACTTC. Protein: CASSRTGRPYEQYF.

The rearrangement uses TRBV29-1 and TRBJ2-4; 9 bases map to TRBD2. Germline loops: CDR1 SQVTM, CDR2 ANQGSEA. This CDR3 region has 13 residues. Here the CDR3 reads CRCSGRWKNIQYF. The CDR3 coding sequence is TGCAGGTGCAGCGGGAGGTGGAAAAACATTCAGTACTTC.

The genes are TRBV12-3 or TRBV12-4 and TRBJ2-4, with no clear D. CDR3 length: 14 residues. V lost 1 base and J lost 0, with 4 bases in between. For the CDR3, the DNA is TGTGCCAGCAGTTTAGTAGAAGCCAAAAACATTCAGTACTTC. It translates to CASSLVEAKNIQYF.

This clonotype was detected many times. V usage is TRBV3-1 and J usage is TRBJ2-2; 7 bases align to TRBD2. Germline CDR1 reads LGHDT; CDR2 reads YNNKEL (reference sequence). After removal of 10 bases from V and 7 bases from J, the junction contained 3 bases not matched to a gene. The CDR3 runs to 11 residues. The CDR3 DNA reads TGTGCCACGGGGGGAAACGGGGAGCTGTTTTTT. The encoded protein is CATGGNGELFF.

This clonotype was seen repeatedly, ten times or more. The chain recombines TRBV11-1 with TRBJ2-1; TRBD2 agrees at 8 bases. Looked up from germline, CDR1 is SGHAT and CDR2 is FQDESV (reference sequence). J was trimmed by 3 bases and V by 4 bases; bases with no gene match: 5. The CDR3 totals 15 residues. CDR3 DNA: TGTGCCAGCAGCTCCCGGGGGGGGAACTACAATGAGCAGTTCTTC. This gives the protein CASSSRGGNYNEQFF.

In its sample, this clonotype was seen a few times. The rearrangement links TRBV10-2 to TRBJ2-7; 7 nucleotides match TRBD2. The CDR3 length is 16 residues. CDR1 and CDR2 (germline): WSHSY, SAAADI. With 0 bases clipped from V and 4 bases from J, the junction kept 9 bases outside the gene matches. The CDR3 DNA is TGCGCCAGCAGTGAGTCGACGCGATCCGGGGGGTACGAGCAGTACTTC. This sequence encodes CASSESTRSGGYEQYF.

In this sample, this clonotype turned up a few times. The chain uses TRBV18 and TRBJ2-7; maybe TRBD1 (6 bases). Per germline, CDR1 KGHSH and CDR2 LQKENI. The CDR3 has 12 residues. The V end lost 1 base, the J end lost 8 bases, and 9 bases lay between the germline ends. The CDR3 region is CASSPLQGQQYF. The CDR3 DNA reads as TGTGCCAGCTCACCACTACAGGGCCAGCAGTACTTC. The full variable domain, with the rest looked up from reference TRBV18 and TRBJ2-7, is NAGVMQNPRHLVRRRGQEARLRCSPMKGHSHVYWYRQLPEEGLKFMVYLQKENIIDESGMPKERFSAEFPKEGPSILRIQQVVRGDSAAYFCASSPLQGQQYFGPGTRLTVT.

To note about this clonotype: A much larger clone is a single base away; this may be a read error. The CDR3, as DNA: TGTGCCAGCAGTCAAGGCCAGAGCTCCTACAATGAGCAGTACTTC. Translated, it gives CASSQGQSSYNEQYF. The chain is built from TRBV6-1 and TRBJ2-1; D gene unclear. The J call may be wrong; the DNA end is better matched by TRBJ2-7. Germline CDR1 MNHNS, CDR2 SASEGT. The CDR3 covers 15 residues.

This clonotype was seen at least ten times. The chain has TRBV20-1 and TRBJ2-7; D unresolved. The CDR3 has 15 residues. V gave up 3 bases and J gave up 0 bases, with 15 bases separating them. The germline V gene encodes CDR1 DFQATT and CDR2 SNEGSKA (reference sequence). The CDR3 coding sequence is TGCAGTGCTAGTAACGCCTTTACAAGCTCCTACGAGCAGTACTTC. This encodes CSASNAFTSSYEQYF.

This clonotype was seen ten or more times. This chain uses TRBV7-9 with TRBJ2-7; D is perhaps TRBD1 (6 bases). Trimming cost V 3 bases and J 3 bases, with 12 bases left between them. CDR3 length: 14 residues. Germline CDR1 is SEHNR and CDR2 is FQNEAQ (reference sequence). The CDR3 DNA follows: TGTGCCAGCAGCTTTTCACAGGGAGTCTACGAGCAGTACTTC. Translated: CASSFSQGVYEQYF. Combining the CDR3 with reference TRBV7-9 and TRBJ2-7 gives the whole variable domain DTGVSQNPRHKITKRGQNVTFRCDPISEHNRLYWYRQTLGQGPEFLTYFQNEAQLEKSRLLSDRFSAERPKGSFSTLEIQRTEQGDSAMYLCASSFSQGVYEQYFGPGTRLTVT.

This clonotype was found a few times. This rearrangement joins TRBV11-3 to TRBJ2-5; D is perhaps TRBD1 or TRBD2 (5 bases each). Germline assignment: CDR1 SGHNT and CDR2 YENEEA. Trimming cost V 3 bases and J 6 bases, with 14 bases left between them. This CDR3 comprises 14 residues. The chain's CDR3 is CASSFGDGGKTQYF. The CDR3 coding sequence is TGTGCCAGCAGCTTTGGGGACGGTGGAAAGACCCAGTACTTC.

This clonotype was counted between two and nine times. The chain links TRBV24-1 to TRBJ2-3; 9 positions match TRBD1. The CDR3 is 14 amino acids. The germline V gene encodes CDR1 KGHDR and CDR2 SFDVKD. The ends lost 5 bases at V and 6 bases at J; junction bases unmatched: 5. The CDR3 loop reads CATSVTGGGDTQYF. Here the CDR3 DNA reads TGTGCCACCAGTGTGACAGGGGGTGGCGATACGCAGTATTTT.

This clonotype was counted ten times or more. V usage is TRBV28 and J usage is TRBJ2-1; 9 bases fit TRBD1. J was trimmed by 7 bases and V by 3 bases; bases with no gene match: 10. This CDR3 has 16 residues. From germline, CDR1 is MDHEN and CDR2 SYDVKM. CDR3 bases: TGTGCCAGCAGTTTTGGGGACAGGGTAAACACAAATGAGCAGTTCTTC. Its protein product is CASSFGDRVNTNEQFF.

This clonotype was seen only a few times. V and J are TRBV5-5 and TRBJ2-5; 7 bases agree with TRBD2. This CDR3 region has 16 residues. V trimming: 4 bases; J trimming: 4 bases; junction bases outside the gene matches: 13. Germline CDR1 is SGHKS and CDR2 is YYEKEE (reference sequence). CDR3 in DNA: TGTGCCAGCAGCCTCGAAGTGGGAGGGGTGCGAGAGACCCAGTACTTC. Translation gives CASSLEVGGVRETQYF.

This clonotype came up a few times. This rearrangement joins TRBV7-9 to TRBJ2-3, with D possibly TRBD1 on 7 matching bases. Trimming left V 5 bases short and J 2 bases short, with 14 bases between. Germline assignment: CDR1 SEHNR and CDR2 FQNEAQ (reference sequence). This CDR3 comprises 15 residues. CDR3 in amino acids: CASSGGTAATDTQYF. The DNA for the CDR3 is TGTGCCAGCAGCGGGGGGACAGCTGCCACAGATACGCAGTATTTT.

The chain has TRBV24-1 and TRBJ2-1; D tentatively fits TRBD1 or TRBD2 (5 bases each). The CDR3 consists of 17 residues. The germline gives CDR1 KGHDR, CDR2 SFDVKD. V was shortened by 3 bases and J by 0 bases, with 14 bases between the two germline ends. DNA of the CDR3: TGTGCCACCAGTGATCCCGGGGACGGACTCTCCTACAATGAGCAGTTCTTC. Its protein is CATSDPGDGLSYNEQFF.

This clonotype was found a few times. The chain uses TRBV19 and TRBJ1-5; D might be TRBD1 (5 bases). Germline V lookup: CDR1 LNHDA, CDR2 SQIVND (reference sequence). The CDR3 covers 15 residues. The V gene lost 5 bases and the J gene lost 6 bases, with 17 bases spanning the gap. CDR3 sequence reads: CASSFGGAPGQPQHF. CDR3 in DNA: TGTGCCAGTAGTTTTGGCGGGGCCCCGGGTCAGCCCCAGCATTTT. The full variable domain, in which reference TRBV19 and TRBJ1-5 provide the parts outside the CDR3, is DGGITQSPKYLFRKEGQNVTLSCEQNLNHDAMYWYRQDPGQGLRLIYYSQIVNDFQKGDIAEGYSVSREKKESFPLTVTSAQKNPTAFYLCASSFGGAPGQPQHFGDGTRLSIL.

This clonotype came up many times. The CDR3 loop is CSAGAGTSGRNEQFF. The CDR3 DNA is TGCAGTGCTGGAGCCGGGACTAGCGGGAGAAATGAGCAGTTCTTC. The genes are TRBV20-1 and TRBJ2-1; 14 bases align to TRBD2. CDR1 DFQATT and CDR2 SNEGSKA come from the germline V gene (reference sequence). With V trimmed by 5 bases and J by 7 bases, 7 bases remained unmatched. There are 15 residues in the CDR3.

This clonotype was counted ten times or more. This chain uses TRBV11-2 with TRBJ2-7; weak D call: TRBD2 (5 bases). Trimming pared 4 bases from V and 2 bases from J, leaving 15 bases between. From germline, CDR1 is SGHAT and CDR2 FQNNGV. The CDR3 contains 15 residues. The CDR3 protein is CASSSPRGGTYEQYF. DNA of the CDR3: TGTGCCAGCAGCTCACCCAGAGGAGGAACCTACGAGCAGTACTTC.

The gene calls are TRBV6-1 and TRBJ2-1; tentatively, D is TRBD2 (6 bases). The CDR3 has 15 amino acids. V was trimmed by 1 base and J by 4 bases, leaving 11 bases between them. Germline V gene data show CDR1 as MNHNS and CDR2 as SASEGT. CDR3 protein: CASSEGPGLYNEQFF. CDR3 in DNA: TGTGCCAGCAGTGAAGGGCCGGGACTGTACAATGAGCAGTTCTTC.

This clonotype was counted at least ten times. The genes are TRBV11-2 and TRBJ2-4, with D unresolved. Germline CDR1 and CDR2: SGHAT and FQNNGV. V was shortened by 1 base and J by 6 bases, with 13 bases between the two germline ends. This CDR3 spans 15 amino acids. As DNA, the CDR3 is TGTGCCAGCAGCTTAGGCAGGTTGCTTGGAAACATTCAGTACTTC. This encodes CASSLGRLLGNIQYF.

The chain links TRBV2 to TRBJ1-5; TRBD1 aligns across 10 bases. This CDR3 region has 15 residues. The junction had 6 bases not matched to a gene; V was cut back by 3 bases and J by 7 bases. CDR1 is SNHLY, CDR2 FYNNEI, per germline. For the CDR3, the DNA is TGTGCCAGCAGTGACCCCGGGACAGGGGACCAGCCCCAGCATTTT. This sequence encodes CASSDPGTGDQPQHF.

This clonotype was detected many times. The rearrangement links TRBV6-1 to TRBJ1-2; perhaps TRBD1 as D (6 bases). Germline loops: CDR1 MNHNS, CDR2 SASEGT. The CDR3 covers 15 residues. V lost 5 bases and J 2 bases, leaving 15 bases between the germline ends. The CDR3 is CASSQHSTGNYGYTF. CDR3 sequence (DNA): TGTGCCAGCAGTCAACATAGTACAGGGAACTATGGCTACACCTTC.

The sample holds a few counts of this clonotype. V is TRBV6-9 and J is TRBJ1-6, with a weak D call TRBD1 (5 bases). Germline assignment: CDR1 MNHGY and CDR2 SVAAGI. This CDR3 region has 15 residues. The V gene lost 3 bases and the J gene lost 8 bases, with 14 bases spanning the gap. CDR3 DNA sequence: TGTGCCAGCAGTTACTCGAAGGGACGATATTCACCCCTCCACTTT. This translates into CASSYSKGRYSPLHF.

CDR3 sequence reads: CASSQGTGYTF. DNA for the CDR3: TGTGCCAGCAGCCAAGGAACCGGCTACACCTTC. This sequence joins TRBV4-2 and TRBJ1-2, with D uncertain. V shed 1 base and J shed 8 bases, with 5 bases lying between them. CDR3 length equals 11 residues. Germline lookup yields CDR1 LGHNA and CDR2 YNFKEQ.

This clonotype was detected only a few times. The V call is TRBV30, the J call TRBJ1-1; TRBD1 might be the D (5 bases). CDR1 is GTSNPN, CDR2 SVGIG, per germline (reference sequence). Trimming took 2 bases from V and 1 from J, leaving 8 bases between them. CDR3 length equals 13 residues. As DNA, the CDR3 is TGTGCCTGGAGTTACAGGAGGAACACTGAAGCTTTCTTT. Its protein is CAWSYRRNTEAFF.